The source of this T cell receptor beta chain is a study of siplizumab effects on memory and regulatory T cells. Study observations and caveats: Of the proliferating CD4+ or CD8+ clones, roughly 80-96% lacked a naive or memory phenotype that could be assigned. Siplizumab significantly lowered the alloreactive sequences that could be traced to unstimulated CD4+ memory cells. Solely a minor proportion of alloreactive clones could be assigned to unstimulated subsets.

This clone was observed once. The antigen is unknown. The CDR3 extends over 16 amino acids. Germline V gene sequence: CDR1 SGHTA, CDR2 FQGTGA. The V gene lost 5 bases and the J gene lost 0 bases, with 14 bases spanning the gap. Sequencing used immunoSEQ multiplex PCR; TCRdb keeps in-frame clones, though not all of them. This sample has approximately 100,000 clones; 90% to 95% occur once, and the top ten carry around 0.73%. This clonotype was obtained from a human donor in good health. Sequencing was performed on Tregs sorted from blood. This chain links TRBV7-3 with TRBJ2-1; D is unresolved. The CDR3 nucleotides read TGTGCCAGCAGCCCCCCCGGCATAAGCTCCTACAATGAGCAGTTCTTC. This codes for CASSPPGISSYNEQFF.